This T cell receptor beta chain is drawn from a study of OX40 agonist ivuxolimab in advanced cancers. As for the study in general: The dose-escalation cohort was approximately 81% male, with a mean age of around 60 years, ranging roughly 23 to 90.

Study findings and constraints: Doses of 0.1 to 3.0 mg/kg were accompanied by clonal expansion of CD4+ and CD8+ blood T cells by week 6.

Autoimmune disease history or systemic immunosuppression led to patients being barred. The protocol was immunoSEQ multiplex PCR, while the TCRdb copy is restricted to in-frame clones and leaves out a portion. The sample includes over 50,000 clones, nearly 95% of them seen just once. The CDR3 runs to 15 residues. Germline loops: CDR1 MNHNS, CDR2 SASEGT. Deletions cut 2 bases from V and 1 base from J, with 10 bases between. This clone turned up a few times. Its antigen remains unknown. This chain uses TRBV6-1 with TRBJ2-3, with D possibly being TRBD2 (5 bases). The clonotype was recovered from an adult with an advanced solid tumor such as melanoma, head and neck, liver or kidney cancer. The sequenced sample was CD4+ or CD8+ T cells sorted from blood, obtained in a trial of the OX40 agonist ivuxolimab. In nucleotides, the CDR3 is TGTGCCAGCAGTGAATCAGCGAGGGGCACAGATACGCAGTATTTT. Protein product: CASSESARGTDTQYF.